This paragraph covers one T cell receptor (beta chain) sequence. This record comes from a study of Tregs in tolerant kidney transplant recipients. CDR3 size: 14 residues. V was trimmed by 10 bases and J by 4 bases, leaving 19 bases between them. CDR1 SGHNT and CDR2 YYREEE come from the germline V gene (reference sequence). Measured with immunoSEQ multiplex PCR; TCRdb has only the in-frame clones, and not every one. This table has approximately 98,000 clones, roughly 90% appearing once. The sequenced sample was CD4+ T cells from blood, obtained before the transplant. This chain uses TRBV5-4 with TRBJ2-3; D might be TRBD2 (5 bases). This TCR derives from a human donor who received a combined kidney and bone marrow transplant. This CDR3 reads CAASGASSPDTQYF. The CDR3 DNA follows: TGTGCCGCCTCGGGTGCTTCTAGCCCAGATACGCAGTATTTT. Together with reference TRBV5-4 and TRBJ2-3, the CDR3 gives the full variable domain: ETGVTQSPTHLIKTRGQQVTLRCSSQSGHNTVSWYQQALGQGPQFIFQYYREEENGRGNFPPRFSGLQFPNYSSELNVNALELDDSALYLCAASGASSPDTQYFGPGTRLTVL.